This T cell receptor (beta chain) is drawn from a study of blood T cell repertoires in COVID-19. On the study more broadly: COVID-19 samples collected from the United States, Italy and Spain covered acute and convalescent phases. In each case, the material was cDNA or gDNA derived from T cells, B-cell-depleted T cells, or PBMCs.

Per the authors' pipeline: Amplification from reference gene primers served as the basis for estimated nucleated cell counts. TCRdb keeps only in-frame clones here, not all; method: immunoSEQ multiplex PCR. The V and J calls and the clone size are those of that table, but D and trimming were determined from the DNA. The table includes about 370,000 clones, around 90% detected once. Patients of the Seattle cohort, enrolled during active infection, were followed longitudinally. Sequencing was done on a sample of peripheral blood. The clonotype was recovered from a woman in her twenties or thirties with COVID-19, enrolled during active disease.

In DNA, the CDR3 is TGTGCCAGTAGTTCCGGAGGGACTAGCAATGAGCAGTTCTTC. Protein: CASSSGGTSNEQFF. V usage is TRBV19 and J usage is TRBJ2-1; 8 positions match TRBD2. The V segment lost 5 bases and the J segment 6 bases; nucleotides outside the gene matches: 6. The CDR3 runs to 14 residues. Germline V gives CDR1 LNHDA, CDR2 SQIVND (reference sequence).